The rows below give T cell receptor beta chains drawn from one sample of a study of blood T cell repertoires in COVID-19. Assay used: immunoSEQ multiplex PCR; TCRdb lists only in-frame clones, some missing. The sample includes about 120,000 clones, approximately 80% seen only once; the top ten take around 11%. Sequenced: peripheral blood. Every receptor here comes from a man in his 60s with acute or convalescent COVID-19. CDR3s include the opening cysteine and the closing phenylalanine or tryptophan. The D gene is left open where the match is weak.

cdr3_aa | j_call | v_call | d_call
CASSLLSTGLAGGPSYEQYF | TRBJ2-7 | TRBV28 | TRBD2
CASRRGGDNTEAFF | TRBJ1-1 | TRBV27 | -
CASSPEPDRGGYTF | TRBJ1-2 | TRBV7-2 | TRBD1
CASSEGRDTIQYF | TRBJ2-4 | TRBV6-4 | -
CASSPSQRGAYEQYF | TRBJ2-7 | TRBV4-1 | TRBD2
CASRTVPSYNEQFF | TRBJ2-1 | TRBV2 | -
CASSQDLGGSGYTF | TRBJ1-2 | TRBV14 | -
CASSLTGGEQYF | TRBJ2-7 | TRBV5-1 | TRBD1
CASSFPGQGAYEQYF | TRBJ2-7 | TRBV28 | TRBD1
CASRRDSNYGYTF | TRBJ1-2 | TRBV6-5 | TRBD1
CASSLEDRGLGPLHF | TRBJ1-6 | TRBV5-1 | TRBD1
CASSTGWTDTQYF | TRBJ2-3 | TRBV7-8 | -
CASSYSRRADTEAFF | TRBJ1-1 | TRBV6-5 | -
CASSSGWPGEQYF | TRBJ2-7 | TRBV10-1 | -
CATSDATGARQETQYF | TRBJ2-5 | TRBV24-1 | TRBD1
CASSSRGTAVVTQYF | TRBJ2-5 | TRBV28 | -
CASRWDRGGNTEAFF | TRBJ1-1 | TRBV6-5 | TRBD1
CASSDPTDGNTEAFF | TRBJ1-1 | TRBV25-1 | -
CASSRIHRGGTGELFF | TRBJ2-2 | TRBV5-4 | TRBD1
CASKGGPYGYTF | TRBJ1-2 | TRBV28 | -
CASSFLQPAGLADPYEQYF | TRBJ2-7 | TRBV19 | TRBD2
CASSHAGNRPGELFF | TRBJ2-2 | TRBV4-1 | -
CASSPGTRYSGNTIYF | TRBJ1-3 | TRBV5-6 | -
CASSPRGSGPSYNEQFF | TRBJ2-1 | TRBV5-1 | -
CSAGTGINQPQHF | TRBJ1-5 | TRBV29-1 | TRBD1
CARSLRRGQGDYSNQPQHF | TRBJ1-5 | TRBV5-3 | TRBD1
CASSWDRGHGYTF | TRBJ1-2 | TRBV6-5 | TRBD1
CASRVGQPSNQPQHF | TRBJ1-5 | TRBV21-1 | -
CAWTSGGETQYF | TRBJ2-5 | TRBV30 | TRBD2
CAGSQGPYGYTF | TRBJ1-2 | TRBV28 | -
CASSIGGRSSYEQYF | TRBJ2-7 | TRBV19 | -
CASSQTGGSTEAFF | TRBJ1-1 | TRBV9 | TRBD1
CATRSRRDQPQHF | TRBJ1-5 | TRBV28 | -
CASASGTSARQYF | TRBJ2-7 | TRBV28 | TRBD2
CASRTSASTGELFF | TRBJ2-2 | TRBV27 | -
CASSFTPGQAYGYTF | TRBJ1-2 | TRBV7-3 | TRBD1
CASTRHGGYGYTF | TRBJ1-2 | TRBV28 | -
CATSGASGSTDTQYF | TRBJ2-3 | TRBV24-1 | TRBD2
CASRGLAGTEQYF | TRBJ2-7 | TRBV3-1/TRBV3-2 | TRBD2
CASTIWTAGELFF | TRBJ2-2 | TRBV28 | -
CASRGLAGGDGDEQFF | TRBJ2-1 | TRBV10-2 | TRBD2
CASSQDTDEQFF | TRBJ2-1 | TRBV14 | -
CASRFQGYTEAFF | TRBJ1-1 | TRBV2 | -
CASITGGRYEQYF | TRBJ2-7 | TRBV28 | TRBD2
CALDRGAGPRGTF | TRBJ1-2 | TRBV6-5 | TRBD1